This T cell receptor beta chain was sequenced during a study of cytomegalovirus exposure and HLA in healthy donors. PCR was performed using 60 Vbeta and 13 Jbeta primers. The method was immunoSEQ multiplex PCR; TCRdb's version includes in-frame clones alone and lacks a portion of them. The sample contains almost 200,000 clones, 70% to 80% of which appear only once. Regarding the study as a whole: An analysis that came later showed most CMV-associated TCR beta chains appearing HLA-restricted.

As concerns this clone: Its antigen is currently unknown.

This clonotype was obtained from a male donor in good health and CMV-seropositive. Sequenced sample: PBMCs.

The CDR3: CASSELVGTGYGYTF. In DNA, the CDR3 is TGTGCCAGCAGTGAATTGGTCGGGACAGGATATGGCTACACCTTC. The chain recombines TRBV6-1 with TRBJ1-2, with 8 bases aligning to TRBD1. This CDR3 comprises 15 residues. Germline assignment: CDR1 MNHNS and CDR2 SASEGT. J lost 5 bases, V lost 2 bases, and 7 bases had no gene match.